This T cell receptor beta chain was captured by sequencing in a study of resident and recirculating memory T cells in vitiligo. Study at large: The samples were homogenized without cell sorting before genomic DNA extraction.

The assay was immunoSEQ multiplex PCR, and TCRdb's table has in-frame clones only and misses some. The table shows 60,000 to 80,000 clones, with 90% to 95% occurring only once. Comment on this clone: Its target is not known.

This CDR3 region has 15 residues. Germline CDR1 reads SGHRS; CDR2 reads YFSETQ. V lost 0 bases to trimming and J lost 6 bases; unmatched junction nucleotides: 5. General study findings and limits: No unique dominant TCR clone was found in vitiligo lesions.

Sequenced: blood. This sequence originates from a male donor with vitiligo. The chain employs TRBV5-1 and TRBJ2-2; 7 nucleotides align to TRBD1. CDR3 protein: CASSLAGTEAGELFF. CDR3 bases: TGCGCCAGCAGCTTGGCCGGGACAGAAGCCGGGGAGCTGTTTTTT.